This T cell receptor (beta chain) emerged from a study of CD4 T cells in relation to SARS-CoV-2 and coronaviruses (dated by TCRdb to the early 2020s). About the investigation overall: In the ViraFEST assay, PBMCs were cultured with antigen for roughly ten days, after which TCR beta CDR3s were sequenced to identify clonal expansions specific to the antigen. For other donors in the study, expansion assays were sequenced with a different, Illumina-based TCR-beta assay. The Adaptive Biotechnologies TCR-sequencing kit was used for samples from three pre-COVID donors and for the naive versus memory experiments, whereas the other data were Illumina-based. An HIV-1 Nef peptide pool or a no-peptide culture served as the negative reference condition. The study assessed, at the TCR clonotype level, memory CD4+ T cell crossreactivity between SARS-CoV-2 and common cold coronavirus spike proteins. Shared crossreactive spike epitopes were mapped to their HLA restriction using patient-derived lymphoblastoid cell lines.

With regard to this clone: Its specific antigen is unknown. No qualities accompany the bases; no much larger clone lies one base away.

V is trimmed back by 4 bases and J by 2 bases, and the junction contains 4 bases that no gene match accounts for. The CDR3 spans 14 residues, from the cysteine through the phenylalanine. Just CDR3 DNA is preserved here, 42 bases in frame from base 1. The germline V gene sets CDR1 to SGHTS and CDR2 to YDEGEE. Overall study outcomes, separate from this receptor: Memory CD4+ clonotypes crossrecognizing SARS-CoV-2 and at least one common cold coronavirus spike were found in around 65% of donors. Crossreactive clones showed significantly weaker SARS-CoV-2-driven expansion than monoreactive clones, consistent with antigenic imprinting. Crossreactivity analysis was centred on spike protein, so crossreactivity against other viral proteins was not assessed. Small numbers of patients and of tested TCRs limited the study. No donor contributed both pre-pandemic and post-infection samples, which limited tracing the source of pre-existing responses.

CD4+ T cells from unexposed donors were collected before the COVID-19 pandemic (2011-2018). Following 10 days of culture, the EasySep CD4+ T cell isolation kit was used to isolate CD4+ T cells. As cell number allowed, CD4+ T cells from unexposed donors were tested for reactivity to SARS-CoV-2 S and N and to four common cold coronavirus spike pools. Each well received 1.5 million to 2.5 million PBMCs, cultured in IMDM supplemented with approximately 4.5% human AB serum and roughly 10 IU/ml IL-2. Half of the culture medium was replaced with fresh IL-2-containing medium on days 3 and 7. In general, every peptide culture condition was set up in three replicate wells. The leukapheresis product for the unexposed donors was obtained through commercial purchase. Ficoll-Paque PLUS gradient centrifugation was used to isolate PBMCs from either whole blood or leukapheresis product. The PBMCs went either fresh into the expansion assay or into cryopreservation at -140 degrees C. The QIAamp Micro DNA Kit was used to extract genomic DNA from the CD4+ T cells.

Library preparation used the immunoSEQ multiplex PCR assay. For the original study's pipeline: Preprocessing removed nonproductive sequences and CDR3s not starting with C, not ending with F or W, or shorter than 7 amino acids. The MANAFEST web app was used to call antigen-specific clonotypes on the basis of expansion compared with the reference and with other culture wells. A clone counted as positive if significantly expanded in 2 of 3 replicate wells versus the reference culture at FDR below 0.05. For a clone to be considered positive, significant expansion relative to all other tandem wells and an odds ratio above 5 were also required. CDR3 homology was quantified as pairwise Levenshtein distance, calculated with the stringdist R package after three terminal residues were trimmed from each end. TCRdb obtained this table from immuneACCESS and retained in-frame rearrangements with V and J assigned. These tables miss some clones; where compared with another copy, unresolved V genes account for less than half of the shortfall, and the remainder is unexplained. The V and J calls and clone size were taken over from that table, and D and trimming were inferred from the DNA. The sample table contains 15,000 to 20,000 clones; only one count was recorded for around 80% of them. The ten largest account for 30% of the sample.

This clonotype was obtained from a human donor in good health. The V and J genes are TRBV5-8 and TRBJ2-5, with TRBD1 matching 8 junction bases. The sample consisted of CD4+ T cells from PBMCs, cultured in vitro. For the CDR3, the sequence is CASSRGQAQETQYF. Read as DNA, the sequence is TGTGCCAGCAGCCGGGGACAGGCTCAAGAGACCCAGTACTTC.